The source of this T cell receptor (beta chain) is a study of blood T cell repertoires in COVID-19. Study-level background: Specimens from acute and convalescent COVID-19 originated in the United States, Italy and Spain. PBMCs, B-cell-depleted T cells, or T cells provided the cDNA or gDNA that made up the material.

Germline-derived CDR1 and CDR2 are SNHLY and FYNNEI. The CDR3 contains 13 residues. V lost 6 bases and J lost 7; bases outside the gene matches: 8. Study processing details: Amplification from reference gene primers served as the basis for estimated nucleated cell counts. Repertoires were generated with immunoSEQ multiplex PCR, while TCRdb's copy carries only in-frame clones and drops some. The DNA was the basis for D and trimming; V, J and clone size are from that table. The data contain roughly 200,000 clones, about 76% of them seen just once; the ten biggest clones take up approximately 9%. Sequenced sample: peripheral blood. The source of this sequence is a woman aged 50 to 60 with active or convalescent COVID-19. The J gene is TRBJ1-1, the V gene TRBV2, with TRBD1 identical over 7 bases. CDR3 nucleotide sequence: TGTGCCAGCAGAGCGACAGGGCCAGATGAAGCTTTCTTT. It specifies CASRATGPDEAFF.